Listed below are T cell receptor beta chains from one sample, sequenced in a study of shared T cell receptors in the human thymus. The protocol was immunoSEQ multiplex PCR, while the TCRdb copy is restricted to in-frame clones and leaves out a portion. The sample holds hundreds of thousands of clones, around 87% seen once. These same data were also listed under a study on human thymus T cells.

Sequenced material: thymocytes. The source of these receptors is a boy in the first two years of life with a congenital heart defect. Each CDR3 is given with its conserved first and last residue. A D gene is named only where the DNA matches it firmly. Where a row states a size, it is once, few, many or the class of an expanded clone; other rows omit it.

>15|TRBJ2-5|.|TRBV27|TRBD1
CASSPRGLWQETQYF
TGTGCCAGCAGCCCCAGGGGGCTCTGGCAAGAGACCCAGTACTTC
>17|TRBJ2-1|.|TRBV30|.
CAWSPTERYSSYNEQFF
TGTGCCTGGAGTCCCACGGAGCGATATAGCTCCTACAATGAGCAGTTCTTC
>14|TRBJ2-1|.|TRBV28|TRBD1
CASRPGQRVDEQFF
TGTGCCAGCAGACCGGGACAGAGGGTCGATGAGCAGTTCTTC
>14|TRBJ2-5|.|TRBV9|.
CASSVVEGSETQYF
TGTGCCAGCAGCGTAGTTGAAGGGAGCGAGACCCAGTACTTC
>14|TRBJ2-1|.|TRBV5-1|.
CASSPSRAYNEQFF
TGCGCCAGCAGCCCCTCCAGGGCATACAATGAGCAGTTCTTC
>14|TRBJ2-7|few|TRBV13|.
CASSPGGTPYEQYF
TGTGCCAGCAGCCCAGGGGGGACCCCATACGAGCAGTACTTC
>16|TRBJ2-2|once|TRBV6-4|TRBD2
CASSAPTSDQTGELFF
TGTGCCAGCAGTGCGCCCACTAGCGATCAGACCGGGGAGCTGTTTTTT
>18|TRBJ2-7|.|TRBV5-6|TRBD1
CASSLPRGQTNSSYEQYF
TGTGCCAGCAGCTTGCCCCGGGGACAGACAAATAGCTCCTACGAGCAGTACTTC
>11|TRBJ1-1|.|TRBV25-1|.
CASSGHTEAFF
TGTGCCAGCAGTGGTCATACTGAAGCTTTCTTT
>21|TRBJ1-4|.|TRBV19|TRBD1
CASSIEGRNRGRRSVKEKLFF
TGTGCCAGTAGTATAGAGGGGCGGAACAGGGGGCGGAGGTCGGTGAAGGAAAAACTGTTTTTT
>19|TRBJ2-2|.|TRBV11-2|TRBD1
CASSLDLSGGETNTGELFF
TGTGCCAGCAGCTTAGATCTGTCAGGGGGCGAAACCAACACCGGGGAGCTGTTTTTT
>12|TRBJ2-7|.|TRBV29-1|TRBD1
CSVRDRGYEQYF
TGCAGCGTTAGGGACAGGGGATACGAGCAGTACTTC
>14|TRBJ1-1|few|TRBV4-3|.
CASSQAYRELEAFF
TGCGCCAGCAGCCAAGCTTACAGGGAGCTTGAAGCTTTCTTT
>14|TRBJ2-7|.|TRBV29-1|TRBD1
CSAEWGDRGREQYF
TGCAGCGCCGAGTGGGGCGACAGGGGGCGGGAGCAGTACTTC
>12|TRBJ1-5|.|TRBV11-2|.
CASSRPVWPQHF
TGTGCCAGCAGCCGCCCGGTGTGGCCCCAGCATTTT
>15|TRBJ2-7|.|TRBV9|TRBD1
CASSPRGLNSYEQYF
TGTGCCAGCAGCCCTAGGGGGCTTAACTCCTACGAGCAGTACTTC
>18|TRBJ1-1|.|TRBV14|.
CASSHPSRAGASDTEAFF
TGTGCCAGCAGCCACCCCTCGCGGGCAGGGGCTAGTGACACTGAAGCTTTCTTT
>11|TRBJ1-1|.|TRBV29-1|.
CSVGRRTEAFF
TGCAGCGTAGGGAGGCGCACTGAAGCTTTCTTT
>13|TRBJ2-7|.|TRBV29-1|.
CSVGSRGSYEQYF
TGCAGCGTTGGGTCCAGGGGTAGCTACGAGCAGTACTTC
>12|TRBJ1-1|.|TRBV18|.
CASSPCTSRAFF
TGTGCCAGCTCACCTTGTACCTCGCGAGCTTTCTTT
>16|TRBJ2-1|.|TRBV5-6|.
CASSLEGGPIWNEQFF
TGTGCCAGCAGCTTAGAAGGGGGACCGATTTGGAATGAGCAGTTCTTC
>16|TRBJ2-2|.|TRBV6-5|TRBD1
CASSSLPQTGVGELFF
TGTGCCAGCAGTTCACTCCCCCAGACAGGGGTCGGGGAGCTGTTTTTT
>17|TRBJ2-1|.|TRBV9|.
CASSEKGLGRDGNEQFF
TGTGCCAGCAGCGAAAAAGGGTTGGGGCGGGATGGGAATGAGCAGTTCTTC
>15|TRBJ2-5|.|TRBV5-1|TRBD2
CASSLGRGGPETQYF
TGCGCCAGCAGCTTGGGGCGGGGGGGCCCAGAGACCCAGTACTTC
>14|TRBJ2-1|.|TRBV2|TRBD2
CASMEGLVNNEQFF
TGTGCCAGCATGGAGGGACTAGTGAACAATGAGCAGTTCTTC
>16|TRBJ1-2|.|TRBV7-9|TRBD1
CASSLTTGGYNYGYTF
TGTGCCAGCAGCTTGACGACAGGGGGATATAACTATGGCTACACCTTC
>15|TRBJ1-1|few|TRBV7-6|TRBD1
CASSSRADRGHEAFF
TGTGCCAGCAGCTCACGTGCGGACAGGGGGCATGAAGCTTTCTTT
>17|TRBJ2-5|.|TRBV5-1|TRBD1
CASSFRTGASPKETQYF
TGCGCCAGCAGCTTTCGGACAGGGGCCTCACCCAAAGAGACCCAGTACTTC
>14|TRBJ1-1|few|TRBV19|.
CASSKVGVKAEAFF
TGTGCCAGTAGTAAGGTAGGGGTGAAAGCTGAAGCTTTCTTT
>17|TRBJ2-7|.|TRBV5-6|.
CASSRSRQPQENYEQYF
TGTGCCAGCAGCCGATCAAGACAGCCTCAGGAAAACTACGAGCAGTACTTC
>14|TRBJ2-7|.|TRBV4-3|.
CAPNEGGVTYEQYF
TGCGCCCCCAACGAGGGGGGGGTTACCTACGAGCAGTACTTC
>15|TRBJ1-5|.|TRBV27|TRBD1
CASSLGTGYSQPQHF
TGTGCCAGCAGTTTGGGGACAGGGTACAGTCAGCCCCAGCATTTT
>11|TRBJ2-7|.|TRBV27|TRBD2
CASGSGNEQYF
TGTGCCAGCGGTAGCGGGAACGAGCAGTACTTC
>13|TRBJ2-1|.|TRBV5-1|TRBD2
CASSLQREGEQFF
TGCGCCAGCAGCTTACAGCGGGAGGGTGAGCAGTTCTTC
>14|TRBJ2-7|.|TRBV2|.
CASIASVLSYEQYF
TGTGCCAGCATAGCTTCAGTTCTATCCTACGAGCAGTACTTC
>15|TRBJ2-7|.|TRBV6-1|TRBD1
CASRYHRDRLNEQYF
TGTGCCAGCCGCTATCACCGGGACAGGCTAAACGAGCAGTACTTC
>13|TRBJ1-5|.|TRBV27|.
CATQGGGNQPQHF
TGTGCCACCCAAGGGGGTGGCAATCAGCCCCAGCATTTT
>16|TRBJ2-5|.|TRBV28|TRBD2
CASSLSGAGVQETQYF
TGTGCCAGCAGTTTGAGCGGGGCTGGAGTCCAAGAGACCCAGTACTTC
>14|TRBJ2-1|.|TRBV25-1|TRBD2
CASSSGTSGNEQFF
TGTGCCAGCAGTTCCGGGACTAGCGGCAATGAGCAGTTCTTC
>15|TRBJ2-3|.|TRBV6-4|TRBD2
CASSDGGGTTDTQYF
TGTGCCAGCAGTGACGGCGGGGGGACCACAGATACGCAGTATTTT
>15|TRBJ2-5|.|TRBV14|TRBD1
CASSPKDRVTETQYF
TGTGCCAGCAGCCCTAAGGACAGGGTTACGGAGACCCAGTACTTC
>19|TRBJ2-3|.|TRBV9|TRBD2
CASSAGTSGGANSTDTQYF
TGTGCCAGCAGCGCTGGGACTAGCGGGGGGGCCAATTCCACAGATACGCAGTATTTT
>14|TRBJ2-5|.|TRBV6-6|.
CASRDPRSQETQYF
TGTGCCAGCAGAGATCCGAGAAGCCAAGAGACCCAGTACTTC
>13|TRBJ1-6|.|TRBV2|TRBD1
CASRKDRGSPLHF
TGTGCCAGCAGAAAGGACAGGGGCTCACCCCTCCACTTT
>17|TRBJ2-1|.|TRBV4-3|.
CASSQDEGTSDYNEQFF
TGCGCCAGCAGCCAAGATGAAGGAACTAGTGATTACAATGAGCAGTTCTTC
>15|TRBJ2-1|.|TRBV7-2|TRBD2
CASSLGTSNYNEQFF
TGTGCCAGCAGCCTAGGGACTAGTAACTACAATGAGCAGTTCTTC
>15|TRBJ2-3|.|TRBV10-3|.
CAISVSRYGPDTQYF
TGTGCCATCAGTGTCTCTAGATACGGCCCAGATACGCAGTATTTT
>17|TRBJ1-4|.|TRBV29-1|TRBD1
CSVEDPGQGSAREKLFF
TGCAGCGTTGAAGACCCGGGACAGGGGTCCGCCAGGGAAAAACTGTTTTTT